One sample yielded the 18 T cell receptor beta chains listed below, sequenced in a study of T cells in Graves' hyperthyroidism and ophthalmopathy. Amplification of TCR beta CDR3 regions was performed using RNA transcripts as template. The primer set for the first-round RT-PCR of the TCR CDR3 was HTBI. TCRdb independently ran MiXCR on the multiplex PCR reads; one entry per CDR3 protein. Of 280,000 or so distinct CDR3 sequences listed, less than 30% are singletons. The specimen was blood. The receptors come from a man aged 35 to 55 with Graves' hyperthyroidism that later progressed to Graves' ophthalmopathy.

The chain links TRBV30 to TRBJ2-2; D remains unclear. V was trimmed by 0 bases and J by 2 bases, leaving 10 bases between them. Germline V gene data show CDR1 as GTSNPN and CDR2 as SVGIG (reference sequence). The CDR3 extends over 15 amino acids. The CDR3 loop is CAWSVEPKNTGELFF. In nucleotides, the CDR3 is TGTGCCTGGAGTGTTGAGCCGAAAAACACCGGGGAGCTGTTTTTT.

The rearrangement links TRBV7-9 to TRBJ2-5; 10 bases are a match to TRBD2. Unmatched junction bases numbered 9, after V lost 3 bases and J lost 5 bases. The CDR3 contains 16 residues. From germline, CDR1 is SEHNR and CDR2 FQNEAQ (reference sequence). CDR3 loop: CASSFGAGGISETQYF. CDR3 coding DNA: TGTGCCAGCAGCTTCGGAGCGGGAGGGATTTCGGAGACCCAGTACTTC.

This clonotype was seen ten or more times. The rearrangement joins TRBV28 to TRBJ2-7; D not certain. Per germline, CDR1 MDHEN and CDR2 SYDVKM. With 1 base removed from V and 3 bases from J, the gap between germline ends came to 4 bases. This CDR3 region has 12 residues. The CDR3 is CASSLSLYEQYF. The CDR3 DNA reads TGTGCCAGCAGTTTATCCCTCTACGAGCAGTACTTC.

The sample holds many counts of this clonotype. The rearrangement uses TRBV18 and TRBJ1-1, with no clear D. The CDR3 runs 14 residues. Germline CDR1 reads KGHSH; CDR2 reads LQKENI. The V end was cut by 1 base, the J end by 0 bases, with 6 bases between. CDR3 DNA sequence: TGTGCCAGCTCACCACGAGGAGTGAACACTGAAGCTTTCTTT. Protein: CASSPRGVNTEAFF.

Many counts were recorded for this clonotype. CDR3 nucleotides: TGTGCCAGCAGCTCGGGGACAGGGGATAGCTATGGCTACACCTTC. Amino acids: CASSSGTGDSYGYTF. This rearrangement joins TRBV7-9 to TRBJ1-2; 10 nucleotides line up with TRBD1. The CDR3 length is 15 residues. V was pared by 4 bases and J by 4 bases, with 6 bases of the junction left unmatched. Per germline, CDR1 SEHNR and CDR2 FQNEAQ (reference sequence).

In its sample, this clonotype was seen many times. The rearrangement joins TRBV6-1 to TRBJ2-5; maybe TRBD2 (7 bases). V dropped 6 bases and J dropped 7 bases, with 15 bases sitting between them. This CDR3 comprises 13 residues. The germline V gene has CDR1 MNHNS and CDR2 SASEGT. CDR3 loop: CASSREGGGTQYF. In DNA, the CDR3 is TGTGCCAGCAGCCGAGAAGGGGGGGGGACCCAGTACTTC.

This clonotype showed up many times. CDR3 sequence: CASSGTSGRLHEQYF. The CDR3 bases are TGTGCCAGCAGCGGGACTAGCGGGAGATTGCACGAGCAGTACTTC. The rearrangement links TRBV11-2 to TRBJ2-7; TRBD2 matches at 14 bases. Germline V gene sequence: CDR1 SGHAT, CDR2 FQNNGV. The CDR3 runs 15 residues. V was pared by 5 bases and J by 5 bases, with 5 bases of the junction left unmatched.

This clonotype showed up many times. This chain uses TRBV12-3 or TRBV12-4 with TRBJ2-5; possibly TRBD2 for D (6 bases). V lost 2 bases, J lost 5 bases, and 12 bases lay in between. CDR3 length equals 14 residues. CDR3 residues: CASSLLEGWETQYF. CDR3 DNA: TGTGCCAGCAGTTTACTGGAGGGATGGGAGACCCAGTACTTC.

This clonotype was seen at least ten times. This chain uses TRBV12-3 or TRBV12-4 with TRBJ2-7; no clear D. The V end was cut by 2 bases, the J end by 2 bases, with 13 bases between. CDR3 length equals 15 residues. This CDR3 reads CASSLSRNPTYEQYF. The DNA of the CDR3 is TGTGCCAGCAGTTTAAGTAGGAACCCAACCTACGAGCAGTACTTC.

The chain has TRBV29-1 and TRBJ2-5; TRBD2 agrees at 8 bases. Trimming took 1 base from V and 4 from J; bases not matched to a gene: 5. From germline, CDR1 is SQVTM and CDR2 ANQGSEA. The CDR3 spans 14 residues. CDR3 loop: CSVEGGGRSETQYF. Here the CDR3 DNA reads TGCAGCGTTGAAGGCGGCGGGAGGTCAGAGACCCAGTACTTC.

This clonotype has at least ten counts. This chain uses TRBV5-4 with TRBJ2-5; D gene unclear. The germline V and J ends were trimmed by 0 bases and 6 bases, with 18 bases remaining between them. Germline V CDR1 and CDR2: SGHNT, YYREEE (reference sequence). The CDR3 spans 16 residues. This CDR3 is CASSLAGRLPTQTQYF. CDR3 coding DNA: TGTGCCAGCAGCTTGGCCGGCAGGTTACCAACGCAGACCCAGTACTTC.

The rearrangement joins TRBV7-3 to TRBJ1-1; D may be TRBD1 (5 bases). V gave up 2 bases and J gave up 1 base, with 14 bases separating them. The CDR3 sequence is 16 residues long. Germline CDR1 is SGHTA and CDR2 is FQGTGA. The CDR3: CASSLAQTGPNTEAFF. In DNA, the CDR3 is TGTGCCAGCAGCTTAGCCCAGACGGGGCCGAACACTGAAGCTTTCTTT. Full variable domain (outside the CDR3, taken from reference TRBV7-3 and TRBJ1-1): GAGVSQTPSNKVTEKGKYVELRCDPISGHTALYWYRQSLGQGPEFLIYFQGTGAADDSGLPNDRFFAVRPEGSVSTLKIQRTERGDSAVYLCASSLAQTGPNTEAFFGQGTRLTVV.

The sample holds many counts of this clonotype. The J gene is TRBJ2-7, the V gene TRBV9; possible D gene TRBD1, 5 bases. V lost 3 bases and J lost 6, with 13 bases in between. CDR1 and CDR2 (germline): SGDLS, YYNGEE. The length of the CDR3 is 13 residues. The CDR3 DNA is TGTGCCAGCAGCGCTTTGACAGCAGGCGAGCAGTACTTC. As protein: CASSALTAGEQYF.

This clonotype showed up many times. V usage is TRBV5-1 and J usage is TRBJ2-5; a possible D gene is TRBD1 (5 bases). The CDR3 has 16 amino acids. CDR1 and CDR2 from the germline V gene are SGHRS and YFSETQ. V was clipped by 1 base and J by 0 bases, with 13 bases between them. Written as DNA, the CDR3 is TGCGCCAGCAGCTTGTGGGGCCGGGCCAACCAAGAGACCCAGTACTTC. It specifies CASSLWGRANQETQYF.

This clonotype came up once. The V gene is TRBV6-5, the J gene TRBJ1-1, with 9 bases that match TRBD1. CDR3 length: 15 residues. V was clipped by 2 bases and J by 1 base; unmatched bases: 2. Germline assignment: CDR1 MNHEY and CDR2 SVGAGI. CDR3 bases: TGTGCCAGCAGTTACGGGACAGGGCAGAACACTGAAGCTTTCTTT. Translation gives CASSYGTGQNTEAFF.

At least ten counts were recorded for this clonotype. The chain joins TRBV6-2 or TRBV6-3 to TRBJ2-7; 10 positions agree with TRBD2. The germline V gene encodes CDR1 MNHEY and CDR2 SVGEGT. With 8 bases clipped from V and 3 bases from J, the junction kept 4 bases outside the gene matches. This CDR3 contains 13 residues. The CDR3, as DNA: TGTGCCAGCCAGCGGGGGGGATACTACGAGCAGTACTTC. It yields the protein CASQRGGYYEQYF.

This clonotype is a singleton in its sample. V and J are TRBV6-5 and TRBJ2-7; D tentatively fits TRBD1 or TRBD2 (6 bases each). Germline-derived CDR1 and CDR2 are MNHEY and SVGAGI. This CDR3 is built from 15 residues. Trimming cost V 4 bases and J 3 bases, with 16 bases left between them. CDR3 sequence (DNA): TGTGCCAGCAGTTTGGGGGGCCGAAACCGCTACGAGCAGTACTTC. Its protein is CASSLGGRNRYEQYF.

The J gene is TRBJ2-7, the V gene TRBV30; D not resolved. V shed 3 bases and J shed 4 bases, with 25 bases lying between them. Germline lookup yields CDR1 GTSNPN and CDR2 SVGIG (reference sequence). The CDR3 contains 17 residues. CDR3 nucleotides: TGTGCCTGGAGCGGCCGATATCGGACCCCGATTTCGTACGAGCAGTACTTC. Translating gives CAWSGRYRTPISYEQYF.